The 2 T cell receptor beta chains below all came from one sample that was sequenced in a study of blood T cells in healthy people across ages. Next came a second PCR, run for about 7 to 12 cycles, which used a sample-barcoded 5' primer along with a J-beta primer mix. TCRdb analysed the 5' RACE reads with MiXCR anew, one entry per CDR3 protein. The table has 800,000 to 1,000,000 distinct CDR3 sequences, approximately 49% seen once. The source material was blood. The source of these receptors is a young man in good health.

This clonotype was counted a single time. Germline is not matched at one junction end, which may reflect a read error. This chain links TRBV5-1 with TRBJ1-1; possibly TRBD1 for D (6 bases). The germline gives CDR1 SGHRS, CDR2 YFSETQ. The CDR3 spans 16 residues. CDR3 DNA sequence: TGCGTCAGCAGCCCCAGGGGCAGGGGACGATACACTGAAGCTTTCTTT. Translated, it gives CVSSPRGRGRYTEAFF.

J is TRBJ2-3 and V is TRBV7-2, with D perhaps TRBD2 (5 bases). The V end lost 1 base, the J end lost 4 bases, and 9 bases lay between the germline ends. The CDR3 is 14 residues long. Germline CDR1 and CDR2: SGHTA and FQGNSA. CDR3 loop: CASSLGLQADTQYF. CDR3 coding DNA: TGTGCCAGCAGCTTAGGACTACAAGCAGATACGCAGTATTTT.